The clone carrying this T cell receptor beta chain was observed a single time. Other nucleotide sequences from this sample produce the same CDR3. This sample stems from a study of shared clonotypes between healthy human individuals. Study overall: The cohort comprised two women and a few men. Their ages spanned 18 to 49 years.

Repertoires were generated with immunoSEQ multiplex PCR, while TCRdb's copy carries only in-frame clones and drops some. The repertoire holds nearly 1,000,000 clones, approximately 80% seen once, with roughly 1.5% in the top ten. V was trimmed by 3 bases and J by 2 bases, leaving 8 bases between them. The CDR3 has 13 residues. Per the germline V gene, CDR1 is MNHEY and CDR2 is SMNVEV (reference sequence). The sample comprised memory CD4+ T cells sorted from blood. Subset defined: CD45RA-negative fraction. The rearrangement links TRBV27 to TRBJ2-7; possible D gene TRBD1, 5 bases. The source is a man aged 18 to 30 in good health. CDR3 in amino acids: CASSFPGTYEQYF. CDR3 bases: TGTGCCAGCAGTTTCCCAGGGACCTACGAGCAGTACTTC.